This T cell receptor (beta chain) is from a study of metastatic and nonmetastatic thyroid tumors (dated by TCRdb to between 2020 and 2021). Broadly, across the study: For patients with malignant and with benign thyroid disease, the researchers compared repertoires between peripheral blood samples and tumor or nodule tissue samples. Here is what the overall study found, with its caveats: In both blood and tumor samples, malignant tumors were reported to have significantly higher TCR beta diversity than benign nodules.

No treatment had been received by any patient before thyroid surgery. Using T-cell receptor beta sequencing, the researchers looked back retrospectively at clinical samples from patients, gathered between the early 2010s and the late 2010s. Libraries were constructed by PCR. For sequencing, an Illumina HiSeq 4000 was employed. High-throughput sequencing was used to profile the TCR beta-chain CDR3 region of each patient. The authors processed their data as follows. Drawing on CDR3 differences between clinicopathological groups, the researchers built a classifier meant to tell apart patients with distant-metastatic papillary thyroid cancer. The Shannon index was used to measure repertoire diversity, and the Morisita-Horn index was used to measure how similar tumor and blood repertoires were. The public reads were quality trimmed at Q25 with fastp and then assembled into clones with MiXCR by TCRdb, keeping productive beta chains. TCRdb assigned the V and J calls; the authors' analysis was not used. This sample has 20,000 to 25,000 clones in its table, and roughly 31% of those were observed once. The ten largest account for over 12% of the sample.

This clone was observed at least ten times. There is no known antigen for this receptor. No base quality values were provided; no much bigger clone lies one nucleotide off. Sequenced sample: blood. This receptor was identified in a female donor with papillary thyroid cancer or a benign thyroid nodule (not recorded which). Some clones in this sample may be carry-over from other donors' samples.

Here is the DNA: TGCGCCAGCAGCTACTCGTCAGGGGAAAAGACCCAGTACTTC. Translated, this is CASSYSSGEKTQYF. The rearrangement combines TRBV5-1 with TRBJ2-5; the D gene is perhaps TRBD1, from 6 matching bases. Counted from cysteine to phenylalanine, this CDR3 has 14 amino acids. Only the CDR3 DNA is retained, 42 bases long and in frame from the first base. Per the germline V gene, SGHRS is the CDR1 and YFSETQ is the CDR2. Trimming at the junction amounts to 3 bases on V and 6 bases on J, and the germline ends lie 15 bases apart.